Each of the 20 T cell receptor beta chains below was sequenced from the same sample in a study of response to subunit inactivated influenza vaccine. TCRdb ran MiXCR on the RT-PCR reads and lists one entry per CDR3 protein. The sample lists approximately 700,000 distinct CDR3 sequences, approximately 14% occurring once. This material consisted of PBMCs from blood, taken 11 to 12 days after vaccination. These receptors were taken from a man between 45 and 60 years old who received an inactivated influenza vaccine.

DNA for the CDR3: TGCAGTGCTTCTAGGACTAGCGGGGGCACAGATACGCAGTATTTT. This codes for CSASRTSGGTDTQYF. The gene calls are TRBV20-1 and TRBJ2-3; 12 bases align to TRBD2. The CDR3 extends over 15 amino acids. J gave up 1 base and V 5 bases, and 4 bases lay outside the gene matches. Germline assignment: CDR1 DFQATT and CDR2 SNEGSKA (reference sequence).

This clonotype was detected a few times. This rearrangement joins TRBV7-2 to TRBJ2-2, with 7 bases matching TRBD2. After removal of 4 bases from V and 5 bases from J, the junction contained 7 bases not matched to a gene. Germline V gives CDR1 SGHTA, CDR2 FQGNSA. This CDR3 has 15 amino acids. CDR3 amino acids: CASSWVTAGTGELFF. The CDR3 nucleotides read TGTGCCAGCAGCTGGGTAACAGCGGGAACCGGGGAGCTGTTTTTT.

The chain has TRBV6-5 and TRBJ2-5; D is tentatively TRBD1 or TRBD2 (5 bases each). V lost 0 bases and J lost 4, with 12 bases in between. The CDR3 length is 15 residues. Per the germline V gene, CDR1 is MNHEY and CDR2 is SVGAGI. The CDR3 sequence is CASSYSRGTGETQYF. The CDR3, as DNA: TGTGCCAGCAGTTACTCCCGAGGGACGGGAGAGACCCAGTACTTC.

This chain uses TRBV20-1 with TRBJ2-1, with D tentatively TRBD2 (5 bases). The CDR3 sequence is 16 residues long. CDR1 DFQATT and CDR2 SNEGSKA come from the germline V gene (reference sequence). V was trimmed by 0 bases and J by 9 bases, leaving 21 bases between them. The CDR3 DNA reads TGCAGTGCTAGAGAAATGGGCGTCCCGGGGAAGGTTGAGCAGTTCTTC. Its translation is CSAREMGVPGKVEQFF.

V and J are TRBV19 and TRBJ1-2; D is ambiguous. The germline V gene has CDR1 LNHDA and CDR2 SQIVND (reference sequence). CDR3 length equals 16 residues. The germline V and J ends were trimmed by 7 bases and 0 bases, with 18 bases remaining between them. CDR3 coding DNA: TGTGCCAGTAATGCCCTGGACCGGCTGTCTAACTATGGCTACACCTTC. Translated: CASNALDRLSNYGYTF.

This sequence joins TRBV19 and TRBJ2-7; 8 bases map to TRBD1. The CDR3 runs to 14 residues. Germline V gene lookup returns CDR1 LNHDA and CDR2 SQIVND (reference sequence). The V and J ends lost 6 bases and 0 bases, in that order; junction bases with no gene match: 4. The CDR3 loop is CASRGQANSYEQYF. CDR3 in DNA: TGTGCCAGTAGGGGACAGGCCAACTCCTACGAGCAGTACTTC.

This chain joins TRBV6-1 and TRBJ2-7; TRBD1 matches 8 bases. V was clipped by 6 bases and J by 3 bases; unmatched bases: 4. CDR3 length: 13 amino acids. Germline V gene lookup returns CDR1 MNHNS and CDR2 SASEGT. The CDR3, as DNA: TGTGCCAGCAGGGCCGGGACAGGCTACGAGCAGTACTTC. This sequence encodes CASRAGTGYEQYF.

This clonotype was seen at least ten times. V gene TRBV5-1 combines with J gene TRBJ2-7, with D perhaps matching TRBD1 (5 bases). This CDR3 comprises 15 residues. V was clipped by 1 base and J by 2 bases, with 13 bases between them. The germline CDR1 and CDR2 sequences are SGHRS and YFSETQ. The CDR3 sequence: CASSLQGRETYEQYF. The CDR3 DNA follows: TGCGCCAGCAGCTTGCAGGGCAGGGAAACCTACGAGCAGTACTTC.

V and J are TRBV29-1 and TRBJ1-2, with 9 bases that match TRBD1. Germline V lookup: CDR1 SQVTM, CDR2 ANQGSEA. Trimming took 6 bases from V and 8 from J; bases not matched to a gene: 10. The CDR3 is 13 amino acids. The CDR3 sequence is CSVTGGTGKGYTF. The CDR3 bases are TGCAGCGTCACCGGAGGGACAGGGAAAGGCTACACCTTC.

The chain combines TRBV20-1 with TRBJ2-2, with D perhaps TRBD1 (6 bases). Deletions cut 5 bases from V and 4 bases from J, with 14 bases between. Germline assignment: CDR1 DFQATT and CDR2 SNEGSKA (reference sequence). The CDR3 spans 14 residues. CDR3 sequence reads: CSAPVVGATGELFF. The CDR3 DNA reads TGCAGTGCTCCCGTAGTGGGGGCCACCGGGGAGCTGTTTTTT.

This chain connects TRBV19 to TRBJ1-5, with TRBD1 matching over 8 bases. The CDR3 has 14 amino acids. Germline V lookup: CDR1 LNHDA, CDR2 SQIVND (reference sequence). Trimming removed 7 bases from V and 6 bases from J; junction bases left unmatched: 8. DNA for the CDR3: TGTGCCAGTACCTTTGACAGGGGCGGTCAGCCCCAGCATTTT. It codes for CASTFDRGGQPQHF.

This chain uses TRBV5-1 with TRBJ2-1, with 9 positions matching TRBD1. J lost 3 bases, V lost 6 bases, and 4 bases had no gene match. Germline loops: CDR1 SGHRS, CDR2 YFSETQ. The CDR3 length is 14 residues. The CDR3 nucleotides read TGCGCCAGCACCAGGACAGGGGACTACAATGAGCAGTTCTTC. This codes for CASTRTGDYNEQFF.

The chain employs TRBV11-2 and TRBJ2-3; D might be TRBD2 (6 bases). V was cut by 4 bases and J by 3 bases, with 11 bases left in between. This CDR3 spans 14 amino acids. Germline assignment: CDR1 SGHAT and CDR2 FQNNGV. The CDR3 sequence: CASSSIRGTDTQYF. CDR3 sequence (DNA): TGTGCCAGCAGCTCCATCCGGGGGACAGATACGCAGTATTTT.

Only a few counts were recorded for this clonotype. The chain couples TRBV7-9 to TRBJ2-5; the D gene is possibly TRBD2 (6 bases). Deletions cut 7 bases from V and 5 bases from J, with 17 bases between. This CDR3 contains 14 residues. Germline loops: CDR1 SEHNR, CDR2 FQNEAQ (reference sequence). Here the CDR3 reads CASNPGSRVETQYF. In DNA form, the CDR3 reads TGTGCCAGCAACCCCGGGAGCAGGGTCGAGACCCAGTACTTC.

The sample holds a few counts of this clonotype. One end of the junction fails to match germline, which may point to a read error. The V and J genes are TRBV6-1 and TRBJ1-6; no firm D call. CDR1 and CDR2 from the germline V gene are MNHNS and SASEGT. CDR3 length: 17 residues. Written as DNA, the CDR3 is TGTGCCAGCAGAGAAGGTTCGGGGTTAAGTTATAATTCACCCCTCCACTTT. As protein: CASREGSGLSYNSPLHF.

This chain links TRBV18 with TRBJ2-7, with 7 bases aligning to TRBD1. The V and J ends lost 3 bases and 6 bases, in that order; junction bases with no gene match: 8. CDR3 size: 14 residues. Germline-derived CDR1 and CDR2 are KGHSH and LQKENI. CDR3 in DNA: TGTGCCAGCTCACCCGGGACAGCGACGGGCGAGCAGTACTTC. The encoded protein is CASSPGTATGEQYF. The full variable domain, rest sourced from reference TRBV18 and TRBJ2-7, is NAGVMQNPRHLVRRRGQEARLRCSPMKGHSHVYWYRQLPEEGLKFMVYLQKENIIDESGMPKERFSAEFPKEGPSILRIQQVVRGDSAAYFCASSPGTATGEQYFGPGTRLTVT.

V is TRBV11-2 and J is TRBJ2-2; 7 bases line up with TRBD1. The CDR3 loop spans 16 amino acids. The germline gives CDR1 SGHAT, CDR2 FQNNGV. V lost 2 bases and J lost 3; bases outside the gene matches: 6. The CDR3 coding sequence is TGTGCCAGCAGCTTAATCGGGACAGTATACACCGGGGAGCTGTTTTTT. Its translation: CASSLIGTVYTGELFF.

This clonotype was counted a few times. The chain uses TRBV6-5 and TRBJ1-3; 11 bases agree with TRBD1. Unmatched junction bases numbered 1, after V lost 2 bases and J lost 1 base. The germline V gene encodes CDR1 MNHEY and CDR2 SVGAGI. The CDR3 has 16 residues. CDR3 DNA sequence: TGTGCCAGCAGTTACGGGACAGGGGGTTCTGGAAACACCATATATTTT. Translation: CASSYGTGGSGNTIYF.

This clonotype was detected only a few times. V gene TRBV11-2 combines with J gene TRBJ2-3; the D gene is possibly TRBD1 (5 bases). Trimming shortened V by 5 bases and J by 14 bases, and 17 bases separated the two germline ends. This CDR3 contains 12 residues. CDR1 is SGHAT and CDR2 is FQNNGV in the germline V gene. This CDR3 reads CASSQGGNWGYF. The CDR3 bases are TGTGCCAGCAGCCAGGGTGGCAATTGGGGGTATTTT.

This clonotype was counted a single time. CDR3 nucleotides: TGTGCCAGCAGCAAGGGACAGGGAGGCTCCTACAATGAGCAGTTCTTC. This translates into CASSKGQGGSYNEQFF. V gene TRBV7-6 combines with J gene TRBJ2-1; TRBD1 matches 9 bases. Germline values: CDR1 SGHVS, CDR2 FNYEAQ. This CDR3 has 16 amino acids. J lost 0 bases, V lost 5 bases, and 5 bases had no gene match.